This record concerns one TCR beta chain sequence. CDR3 length: 15 amino acids. V lost 2 bases, J lost 8 bases, and 16 bases lay in between. Per germline, CDR1 SEHNR and CDR2 FQNEAQ (reference sequence). This entry comes from a study of blood T cell repertoires in COVID-19. Whole-study context: PBMCs, B-cell-depleted T cells, or T cells were the source of the cDNA or gDNA that made up the material.

Assay used: immunoSEQ multiplex PCR; TCRdb lists only in-frame clones, some missing. The sample includes tens of thousands of clones, approximately 87% of them seen just once. The chain employs TRBV7-9 and TRBJ2-1; D is possibly TRBD2 (6 bases). The sequencing input was peripheral blood. The sequence came from an older woman with acute or convalescent COVID-19. CDR3 region: CASSLHGTDVDEQFF. CDR3 nucleotides: TGTGCCAGCAGCTTACACGGGACTGATGTCGATGAGCAGTTCTTC.